This T cell receptor beta chain was retrieved from a study of blood T cell repertoires in COVID-19. Per the germline V gene, CDR1 is MDHEN and CDR2 is SYDVKM. The V end was cut by 6 bases, the J end by 0 bases, with 11 bases between. The CDR3 consists of 15 residues. Clones were read by immunoSEQ multiplex PCR, and TCRdb kept only the in-frame ones, dropping some. The data hold fewer than 350,000 clones, with roughly 85% observed a single time. Individuals aged about 18 to 90 years were recruited from roughly 23 US areas. Individuals in the exposed group had encountered a COVID-19 case within 2 weeks preceding study entry.

Sequencing was carried out using PBMCs or T cells enriched from blood (not recorded which). This sequence joins TRBV28 and TRBJ1-4; no definite D call. This TCR was recovered from a woman in her twenties or thirties who had been exposed to COVID-19. The chain's CDR3 is CASSHGSSTNEKLFF. The CDR3 DNA is TGTGCCAGCAGCCACGGTTCCTCAACTAATGAAAAACTGTTTTTT.